This T cell receptor beta chain was documented in a study of blood T cell repertoires in COVID-19. Study-level information: From T cells, B-cell-depleted T cells, or PBMCs came the material, which was cDNA or gDNA.

The CDR3 has 16 amino acids. Germline V gene data show CDR1 as SGHDN and CDR2 as FVKESK. Trimming removed 1 base from V and 6 bases from J; junction bases left unmatched: 7. Per the study methods: Amplifying reference gene primers gave estimates of nucleated cell counts. Assay: immunoSEQ multiplex PCR; the TCRdb copy retains only in-frame clones and omits some. V and J calls and clone size are given by that table; D and trimming were obtained from the DNA. The data show nearly 250,000 clones, with roughly 79% seen just once and 1.5% to 2% held by the top ten. The TCR was taken from a woman older than 75 with acute or convalescent COVID-19. Specimen: peripheral blood. The chain employs TRBV14 and TRBJ2-1, with 9 bases matching TRBD2. In nucleotides, the CDR3 is TGTGCCAGCAGCCAAGGGCACAGCGGGAGGAGCAATGAGCAGTTCTTC. Its protein product is CASSQGHSGRSNEQFF.